The rows below give T cell receptor beta chains drawn from one sample of a study of memory CD4+ T cells and cytomegalovirus serostatus. The protocol was immunoSEQ multiplex PCR, while the TCRdb copy is restricted to in-frame clones and leaves out a portion. The table includes 25,000 to 30,000 clones, more than 60% detected once. Material: memory CD4+ T cells from blood. These receptors all stem from an adult in good health and CMV-seronegative. Each CDR3 is given with its conserved first and last residue. Clone size, where shown, is once, few, many, or a class for clones that have expanded.

clone size: NA; J gene: TRBJ2-7; V gene: TRBV28; CDR3 protein: CASSLLEAEQYF
clone size: NA; J gene: TRBJ2-4; V gene: TRBV5-4; CDR3 protein: CASSLGRHLEKNIQYF
clone size: NA; J gene: TRBJ1-1; V gene: TRBV27; CDR3 protein: CASSSIQGRAEAFF
clone size: NA; J gene: TRBJ1-6; V gene: TRBV11-2; CDR3 protein: CASSFGGQLYNSPLHF
clone size: NA; J gene: TRBJ1-6; V gene: TRBV7-9; CDR3 protein: CASSSEALSPLHF
clone size: few; J gene: TRBJ2-7; V gene: TRBV4-2; CDR3 protein: CASSQDPRQGAHEQYF
clone size: NA; J gene: TRBJ2-5; V gene: TRBV19; CDR3 protein: CASSIAGLQETQYF
clone size: few; J gene: TRBJ1-1; V gene: TRBV5-1; CDR3 protein: CASSLNLSPEAFF
clone size: NA; J gene: TRBJ2-7; V gene: TRBV30; CDR3 protein: CASGTGDSYEQYF
clone size: NA; J gene: TRBJ1-4; V gene: TRBV4-3; CDR3 protein: CASSQEGVKLFF
clone size: NA; J gene: TRBJ2-2; V gene: TRBV10-3; CDR3 protein: CAISSGRTNTGELFF
clone size: NA; J gene: TRBJ1-6; V gene: TRBV7-3; CDR3 protein: CASSATGRYNSPLHF
clone size: NA; J gene: TRBJ1-2; V gene: TRBV7-9; CDR3 protein: CASSFGDRVAYGYTF
clone size: NA; J gene: TRBJ2-2; V gene: TRBV11-3; CDR3 protein: CASSLSWGRTSTGELFF
clone size: NA; J gene: TRBJ1-1; V gene: TRBV28; CDR3 protein: CASSLLTMRNTEAFF
clone size: NA; J gene: TRBJ2-5; V gene: TRBV5-1; CDR3 protein: CASSLVGGGFQETQYF
clone size: few; J gene: TRBJ2-2; V gene: TRBV2; CDR3 protein: CASASLTGNGELFF
clone size: NA; J gene: TRBJ1-5; V gene: TRBV15; CDR3 protein: CATSRGQAYSNQPQHF
clone size: few; J gene: TRBJ1-2; V gene: TRBV12-2; CDR3 protein: CASRFTGLRGYGYTF
clone size: NA; J gene: TRBJ1-4; V gene: TRBV7-2; CDR3 protein: CASSLSTNEKLFF
clone size: NA; J gene: TRBJ1-1; V gene: TRBV27; CDR3 protein: CASSLRGQNTEAFF
clone size: few; J gene: TRBJ2-6; V gene: TRBV5-5; CDR3 protein: CASSFDNSGANVLTF
clone size: NA; J gene: TRBJ1-2; V gene: TRBV6-5; CDR3 protein: CASSPDTFLGYTF
clone size: NA; J gene: TRBJ1-1; V gene: TRBV5-1; CDR3 protein: CASSDRDRGFGAFF
clone size: few; J gene: TRBJ1-5; V gene: TRBV29-1; CDR3 protein: CSVLMAGGQPQHF
clone size: NA; J gene: TRBJ1-1; V gene: TRBV9; CDR3 protein: CASSVTGEGTEAFF
clone size: NA; J gene: TRBJ1-2; V gene: TRBV28; CDR3 protein: CASSSGTMNYGYTF
clone size: NA; J gene: TRBJ1-5; V gene: TRBV29-1; CDR3 protein: CSVNSGYNQPQHF
clone size: NA; J gene: TRBJ2-3; V gene: TRBV6-1; CDR3 protein: CASSEGRVTDTQYF
clone size: NA; J gene: TRBJ1-5; V gene: TRBV6-5; CDR3 protein: CASSYGQGIGQPQHF
clone size: NA; J gene: TRBJ2-3; V gene: TRBV5-1; CDR3 protein: CASTRDGSTDTQYF
clone size: NA; J gene: TRBJ2-1; V gene: TRBV7-6; CDR3 protein: CASSSSGYEQFF
clone size: NA; J gene: TRBJ2-7; V gene: TRBV28; CDR3 protein: CASSLFLGNEQYF
clone size: few; J gene: TRBJ1-3; V gene: TRBV30; CDR3 protein: CAWSRAGNTIYF
clone size: few; J gene: TRBJ1-6; V gene: TRBV6-5; CDR3 protein: CASSYLQGNSPLHF
clone size: NA; J gene: TRBJ1-2; V gene: TRBV7-2; CDR3 protein: CASSLEGRQGRDEGYTF
clone size: NA; J gene: TRBJ2-4; V gene: TRBV5-4; CDR3 protein: CASSWTGFPNIQYF
clone size: few; J gene: TRBJ1-5; V gene: TRBV18; CDR3 protein: CASSLYPSGHQPQHF
clone size: NA; J gene: TRBJ1-1; V gene: TRBV7-2; CDR3 protein: CASSLVFGGVTEAFF
clone size: NA; J gene: TRBJ1-4; V gene: TRBV5-1; CDR3 protein: CASSGNSGTGNEKLFF
clone size: NA; J gene: TRBJ1-2; V gene: TRBV30; CDR3 protein: CAWSVGGTGYTF